This TCR beta chain is from a study of T cell responses to AZD1222 COVID-19 vaccine. The study, taken as a whole, reports: It should be noted that donors were predominantly white British and more often female, and clonal diversity was possibly underestimated.

Data came from immunoSEQ multiplex PCR; TCRdb stores just in-frame clones and leaves some out. The sample lists around 200,000 clones; about 90% were seen once. Regarding this clone: What it binds is unknown.

This clonotype was sampled from an adult in good health. The material was peripheral blood, obtained on day 0 of AZD1222 vaccination.

This CDR3 reads CATSVGTGTGITPRDGYTF. CDR3 sequence (DNA): TGTGCCACCAGTGTTGGAACCGGGACAGGGATAACCCCTAGGGATGGCTACACCTTC. V is TRBV24-1 and J is TRBJ1-2, with 9 positions matching TRBD1. Trimming at V came to 5 bases and at J to 6 bases, leaving 21 bases not matched to a gene. Germline V lookup: CDR1 KGHDR, CDR2 SFDVKD. This CDR3 is 19 amino acids long.